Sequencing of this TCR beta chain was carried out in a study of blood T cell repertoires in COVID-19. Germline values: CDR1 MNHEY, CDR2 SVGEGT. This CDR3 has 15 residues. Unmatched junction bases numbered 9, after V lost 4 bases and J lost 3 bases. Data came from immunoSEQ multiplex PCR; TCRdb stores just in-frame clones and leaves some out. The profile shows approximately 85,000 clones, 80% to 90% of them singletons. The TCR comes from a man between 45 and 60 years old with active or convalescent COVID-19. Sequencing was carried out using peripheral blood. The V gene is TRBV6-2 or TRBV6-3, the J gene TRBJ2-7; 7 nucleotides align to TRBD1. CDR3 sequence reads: CASSLKTGPYYEQYF. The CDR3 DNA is TGTGCCAGCAGTTTAAAGACAGGGCCATACTACGAGCAGTACTTC.